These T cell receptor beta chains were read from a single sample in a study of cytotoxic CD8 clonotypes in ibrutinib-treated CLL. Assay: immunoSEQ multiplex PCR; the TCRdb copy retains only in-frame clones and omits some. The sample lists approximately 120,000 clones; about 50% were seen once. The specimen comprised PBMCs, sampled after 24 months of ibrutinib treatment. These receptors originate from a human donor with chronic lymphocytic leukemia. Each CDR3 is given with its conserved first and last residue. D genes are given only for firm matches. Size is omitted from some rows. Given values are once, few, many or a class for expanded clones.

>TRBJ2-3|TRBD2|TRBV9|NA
CASSASGLDADTQYF
TGTGCCAGCAGCGCGTCGGGACTAGACGCAGATACGCAGTATTTT
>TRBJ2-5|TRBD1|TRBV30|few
CAWDRGQETQYF
TGTGCCTGGGACAGGGGGCAGGAGACCCAGTACTTC
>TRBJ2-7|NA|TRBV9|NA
CASSVGEYYEQYF
TGTGCCAGCAGCGTAGGGGAGTACTACGAGCAGTACTTC
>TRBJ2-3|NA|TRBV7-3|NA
CASSFAGEETDTQYF
TGTGCCAGCAGCTTTGCAGGGGAGGAGACAGATACGCAGTATTTT
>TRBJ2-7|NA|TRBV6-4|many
CASKTGDPRTSYEQYF
TGTGCCAGCAAGACTGGGGACCCAAGGACCTCCTACGAGCAGTACTTC
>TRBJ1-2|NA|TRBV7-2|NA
CASSLESAYHNGYTF
TGTGCCAGCAGCTTAGAGTCAGCTTATCATAATGGCTACACCTTC
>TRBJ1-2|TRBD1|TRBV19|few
CASSMGQGKYGYTF
TGTGCCAGTAGTATGGGACAGGGTAAATATGGCTACACCTTC
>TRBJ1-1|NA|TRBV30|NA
CAWSEATNTEAFF
TGTGCCTGGAGTGAGGCCACGAACACTGAAGCTTTCTTT
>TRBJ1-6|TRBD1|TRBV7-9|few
CASSPRQGPSPLHF
TGTGCCAGCAGCCCAAGACAGGGTCCTTCACCCCTCCACTTT
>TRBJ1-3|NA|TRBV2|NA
CASKATVSGNTIYF
TGTGCCAGCAAGGCTACAGTCTCTGGAAACACCATATATTTT
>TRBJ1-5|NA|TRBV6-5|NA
CASSYAQGISWPQHF
TGTGCCAGCAGTTACGCCCAGGGGATATCATGGCCCCAGCATTTT
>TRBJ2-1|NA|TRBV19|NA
CASSVTVTGRLPSGQFF
TGTGCCAGTAGCGTAACCGTTACGGGACGTCTCCCTTCGGGGCAGTTCTTC
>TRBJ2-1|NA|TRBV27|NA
CASSYLGEENEQFF
TGTGCCAGCAGTTATCTCGGGGAAGAGAATGAGCAGTTCTTC
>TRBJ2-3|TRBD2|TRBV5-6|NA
CASSLQGLAHF
TGTGCCAGCAGCTTGCAGGGACTAGCCCATTTT
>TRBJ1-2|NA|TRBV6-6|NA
CASSYSSGRTYGYTF
TGTGCCAGCAGTTACTCGAGCGGCCGAACCTATGGCTACACCTTC
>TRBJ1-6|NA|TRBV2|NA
CASTEGGYVLHF
TGTGCCAGCACCGAGGGAGGGTACGTCCTCCACTTT
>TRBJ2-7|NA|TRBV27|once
CASSLSGDAEQYF
TGTGCCAGCAGTTTATCGGGGGATGCCGAGCAGTACTTC
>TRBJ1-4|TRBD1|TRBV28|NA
CASRAGGEKLFF
TGTGCCAGCCGGGCAGGGGGGGAAAAACTGTTTTTT
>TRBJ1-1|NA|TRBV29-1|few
CSVEDGGTEAFF
TGCAGCGTTGAAGATGGGGGAACTGAAGCTTTCTTT
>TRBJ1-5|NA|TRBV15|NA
CATSTGQREQPQHF
TGTGCCACCAGCACCGGACAGAGGGAACAGCCCCAGCATTTT